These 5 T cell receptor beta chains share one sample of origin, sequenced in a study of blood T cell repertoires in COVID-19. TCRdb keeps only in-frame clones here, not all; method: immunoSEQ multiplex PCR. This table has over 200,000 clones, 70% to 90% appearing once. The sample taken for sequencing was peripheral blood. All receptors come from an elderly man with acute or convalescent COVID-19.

The CDR3 nucleotides read TGTGCCACCAGCTCCGGGACATATGCAACTAATGAAAAACTGTTTTTT. Amino acid sequence: CATSSGTYATNEKLFF. The chain uses TRBV24-1 and TRBJ1-4; possibly TRBD1 for D (6 bases). The CDR3 extends over 16 amino acids. CDR1 and CDR2 from the germline V gene are KGHDR and SFDVKD. Trimming took 7 bases from V and 0 from J, leaving 14 bases between them.

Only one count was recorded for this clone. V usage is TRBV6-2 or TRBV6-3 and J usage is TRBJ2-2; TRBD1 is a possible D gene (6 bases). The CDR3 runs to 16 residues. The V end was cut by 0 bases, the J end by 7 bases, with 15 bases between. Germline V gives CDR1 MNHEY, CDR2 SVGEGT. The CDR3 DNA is TGTGCCAGCAGTTACTCGATAGTGAGGGGGAGCGGGGAGCTGTTTTTT. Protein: CASSYSIVRGSGELFF.

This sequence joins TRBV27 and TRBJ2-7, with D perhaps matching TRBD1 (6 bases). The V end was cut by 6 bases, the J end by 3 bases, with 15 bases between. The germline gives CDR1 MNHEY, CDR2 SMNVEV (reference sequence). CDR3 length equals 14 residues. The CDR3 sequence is CASSDSTGNYEQYF. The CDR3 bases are TGTGCCAGCAGCGATAGTACAGGGAACTACGAGCAGTACTTC.

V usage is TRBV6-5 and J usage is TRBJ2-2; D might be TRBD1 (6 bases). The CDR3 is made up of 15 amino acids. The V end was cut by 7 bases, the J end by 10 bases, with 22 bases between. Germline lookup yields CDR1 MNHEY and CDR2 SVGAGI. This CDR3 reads CASNLGQITGLELFF. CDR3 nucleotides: TGTGCCAGCAACCTTGGACAGATCACCGGGTTGGAGCTGTTTTTT.

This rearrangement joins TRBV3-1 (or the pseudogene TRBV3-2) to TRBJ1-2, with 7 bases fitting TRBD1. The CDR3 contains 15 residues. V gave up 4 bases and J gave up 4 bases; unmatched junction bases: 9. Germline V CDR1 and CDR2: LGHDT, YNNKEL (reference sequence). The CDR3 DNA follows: TGTGCCAGCAGCCCCCTCGGAGGGGGCACCTATGGCTACACCTTC. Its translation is CASSPLGGGTYGYTF.